One T cell receptor (beta chain) is described in this entry. Its specificity is unknown. Those who donated were healthy HIV-negative adults, with no recent acute infections or vaccinations reported. Assay runs were performed at deep level. Using immunoSEQ multiplex PCR, the repertoire was profiled, and TCRdb retains in-frame clones only, with some absent. The sample includes approximately 480,000 clones, about 75% seen only once; the top ten take roughly an eighth. The record originates from a study of shared clonotypes between healthy human individuals. Study outcomes and limitations: The authors sampled blood alone, and tissue repertoires likely differ. Read depth was anticipated to influence clonotype sharing among donors.

The germline V gene has CDR1 LGHNA and CDR2 YSLEER. The CDR3 totals 16 residues. V lost 4 bases and J lost 3; bases outside the gene matches: 5. The chain is built from TRBV4-3 and TRBJ1-4, with TRBD1 matching 10 bases. The receptor's source is a woman between 40 and 50 years old in good health. Some clones in this sample may be carry-over from other donors' samples. The sequencing input was PBMCs. Here the CDR3 DNA reads TGCGCCAGCAGCCTAGGACAGGGGGAGGCTAATGAAAAACTGTTTTTT. Translating it yields CASSLGQGEANEKLFF.